This TCR beta chain was obtained from a study of blood T cell repertoires in COVID-19. Study overall: The United States, Italy and Spain provided the acute and convalescent COVID-19 samples. Sources were T cells, B-cell-depleted T cells, or PBMCs; the material itself was cDNA or gDNA.

Germline V gene lookup returns CDR1 LGHDT and CDR2 YNNKEL (reference sequence). The CDR3 is made up of 16 amino acids. V dropped 1 base and J dropped 0 bases, with 12 bases sitting between them. Original processing notes: For nucleated cells, counts were estimated from reference gene primer amplification. Sequencing used immunoSEQ multiplex PCR; TCRdb keeps in-frame clones, though not all of them. The DNA gave D and trimming, while V, J and clone size come from that table. Among 250,000 to 300,000 clones listed, roughly 88% were seen once. This chain uses TRBV3-1 (or the pseudogene TRBV3-2) with TRBJ1-2; perhaps TRBD1 as D (5 bases). The source of this sequence is a woman aged 25 to 45 with active or convalescent COVID-19. Sequencing was performed on peripheral blood. CDR3 sequence reads: CASSQVGHGANYGYTF. DNA for the CDR3: TGTGCCAGCAGCCAAGTGGGGCATGGAGCTAACTATGGCTACACCTTC.